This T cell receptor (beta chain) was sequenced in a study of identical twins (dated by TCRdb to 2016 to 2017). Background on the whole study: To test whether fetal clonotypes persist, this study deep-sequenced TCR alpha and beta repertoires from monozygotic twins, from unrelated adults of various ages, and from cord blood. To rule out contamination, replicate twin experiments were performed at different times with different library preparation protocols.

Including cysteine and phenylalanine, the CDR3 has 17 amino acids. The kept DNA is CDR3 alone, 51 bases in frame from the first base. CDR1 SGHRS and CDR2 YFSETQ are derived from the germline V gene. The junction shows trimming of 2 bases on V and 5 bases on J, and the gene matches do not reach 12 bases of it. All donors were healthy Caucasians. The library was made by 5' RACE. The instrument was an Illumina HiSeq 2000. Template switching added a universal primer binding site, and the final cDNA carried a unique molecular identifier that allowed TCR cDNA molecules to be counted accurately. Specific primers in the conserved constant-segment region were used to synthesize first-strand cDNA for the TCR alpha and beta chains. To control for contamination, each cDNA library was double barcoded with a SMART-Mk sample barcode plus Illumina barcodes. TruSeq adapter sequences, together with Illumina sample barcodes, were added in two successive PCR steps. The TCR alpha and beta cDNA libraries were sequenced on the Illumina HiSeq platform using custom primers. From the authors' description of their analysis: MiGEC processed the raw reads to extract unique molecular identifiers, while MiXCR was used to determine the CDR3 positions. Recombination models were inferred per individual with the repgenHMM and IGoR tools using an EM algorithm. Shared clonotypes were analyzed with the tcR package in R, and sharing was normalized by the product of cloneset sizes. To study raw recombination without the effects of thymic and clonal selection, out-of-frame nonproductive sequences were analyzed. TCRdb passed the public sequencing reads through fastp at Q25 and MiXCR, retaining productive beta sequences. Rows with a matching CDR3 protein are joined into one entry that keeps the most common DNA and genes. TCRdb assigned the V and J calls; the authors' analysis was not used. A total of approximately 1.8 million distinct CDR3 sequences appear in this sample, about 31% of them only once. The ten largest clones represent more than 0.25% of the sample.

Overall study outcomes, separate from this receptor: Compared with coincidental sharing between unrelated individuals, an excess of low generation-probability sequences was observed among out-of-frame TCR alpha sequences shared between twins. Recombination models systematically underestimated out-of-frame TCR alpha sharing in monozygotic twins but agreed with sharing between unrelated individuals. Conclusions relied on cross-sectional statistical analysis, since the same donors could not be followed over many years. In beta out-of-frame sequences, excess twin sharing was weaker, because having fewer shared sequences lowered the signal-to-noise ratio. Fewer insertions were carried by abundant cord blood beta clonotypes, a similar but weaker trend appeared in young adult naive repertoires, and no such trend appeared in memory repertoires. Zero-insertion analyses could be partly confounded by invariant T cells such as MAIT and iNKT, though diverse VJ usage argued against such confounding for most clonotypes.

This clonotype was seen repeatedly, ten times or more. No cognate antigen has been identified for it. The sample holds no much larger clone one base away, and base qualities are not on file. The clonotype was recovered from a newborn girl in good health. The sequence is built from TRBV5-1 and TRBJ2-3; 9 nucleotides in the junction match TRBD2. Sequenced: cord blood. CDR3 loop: CASSFPASGDEEDTQYF. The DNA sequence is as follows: TGCGCCAGCAGCTTCCCGGCTAGCGGGGATGAGGAAGATACGCAGTATTTT.